A selection of T cell receptor beta chains follows, all from one sample in a study of T cell changes during pregnancy in multiple sclerosis. Sequencing used immunoSEQ multiplex PCR; TCRdb keeps in-frame clones, though not all of them. The data contain 45,000 to 60,000 clones, more than 75% of them seen just once; the ten biggest clones take up less than 4%. The source material was CD8+ T cells from peripheral blood mononuclear cells, sampled before pregnancy. Every receptor here comes from a female donor with multiple sclerosis, enrolled in a pregnancy study. The CDR3 runs from the conserved cysteine through the conserved F or W. The D gene is left open where the match is weak. Part of the rows lack a size; the others show once, few, many or a class for expanded clones.

j_call,d_call,v_call,clone_size,cdr3_length,cdr3_aa,cdr3_nt
TRBJ2-6,-,TRBV27,-,15,CASGQAPSGANVLTF,TGTGCCAGCGGGCAGGCGCCCTCTGGGGCCAACGTCCTGACTTTC
TRBJ1-1,TRBD1,TRBV5-1,-,14,CASSPPGQLTEAFF,TGCGCCAGCAGCCCCCCGGGACAGCTCACTGAAGCTTTCTTT
TRBJ1-1,TRBD1,TRBV14,-,13,CASSQDRFTEAFF,TGTGCCAGCAGCCAGGACAGGTTCACTGAAGCTTTCTTT
TRBJ2-2,-,TRBV5-5,-,14,CASSIQGLPGELFF,TGTGCCAGCAGTATACAGGGTTTGCCCGGGGAGCTGTTTTTT
TRBJ1-1,-,TRBV2,-,13,CASREGWGTEAFF,TGTGCCAGCAGGGAGGGATGGGGCACTGAAGCTTTCTTT
TRBJ2-5,-,TRBV29-1,-,13,CSVEGRNQETQYF,TGCAGCGTTGAAGGGAGAAATCAAGAGACCCAGTACTTC
TRBJ2-5,TRBD1,TRBV28,-,13,CASSPTGLETQYF,TGTGCCAGCAGCCCGACAGGGTTGGAGACCCAGTACTTC
TRBJ1-4,TRBD1,TRBV6-5,-,14,CASSEDRKDEKLFF,TGTGCCAGCAGTGAGGACAGGAAGGATGAAAAACTGTTTTTT
TRBJ2-1,-,TRBV6-5,-,14,CASSYSQGNNEQFF,TGTGCCAGCAGTTACTCGCAGGGTAACAATGAGCAGTTCTTC
TRBJ1-2,-,TRBV9,-,14,CASSSRGAGDGYTF,TGTGCCAGCAGCTCCCGGGGGGCAGGGGATGGCTACACCTTC
TRBJ2-2,TRBD2,TRBV19,-,19,CASSSYPSGGEGGTGELFF,TGTGCCAGTAGTTCCTACCCTAGCGGGGGTGAGGGGGGCACCGGGGAGCTGTTTTTT
TRBJ2-2,TRBD2,TRBV5-1,-,18,CASSLYASGGSNTGELFF,TGCGCCAGCAGCTTGTATGCTAGCGGGGGGTCGAACACCGGGGAGCTGTTTTTT
TRBJ1-2,TRBD1,TRBV4-1,once,15,CASSQEGQGVYGYTF,TGCGCCAGCAGCCAAGAAGGACAGGGGGTCTATGGCTACACCTTC
TRBJ2-3,TRBD2,TRBV6-1,few,15,CASSEGASGADTQYF,TGTGCCAGCAGTGAAGGGGCTAGCGGGGCAGATACGCAGTATTTT
TRBJ1-1,TRBD1,TRBV19,-,16,CASSIYAGTENTEAFF,TGTGCCAGTAGTATTTACGCCGGGACAGAGAACACTGAAGCTTTCTTT
TRBJ2-2,TRBD1,TRBV7-9,-,15,CASSWGRQGIGELFF,TGTGCCAGCAGCTGGGGGAGACAGGGAATCGGGGAGCTGTTTTTT
TRBJ2-3,TRBD2,TRBV18,-,15,CASSPSGGATDTQYF,TGTGCCAGCTCACCGAGCGGGGGGGCAACAGATACGCAGTATTTT
TRBJ1-1,-,TRBV19,-,11,CASSIGAEAFF,TGTGCCAGTAGTATCGGAGCTGAAGCTTTCTTT
TRBJ2-5,-,TRBV6-1,once,15,CASTQGGERGETQYF,TGTGCCAGCACCCAAGGGGGGGAAAGAGGGGAGACCCAGTACTTC
TRBJ2-2,-,TRBV9,-,13,CASSVVDSRELFF,TGTGCCAGCAGCGTAGTGGACAGCCGGGAGCTGTTTTTT
TRBJ2-7,TRBD1,TRBV6-6,-,15,CASSRNEDRGDEQYF,TGTGCCAGCAGTCGAAACGAGGACAGGGGAGACGAGCAGTACTTC
TRBJ1-1,TRBD1,TRBV9,-,17,CASSPGRGLPMNTEAFF,TGTGCCAGCAGCCCCGGGAGGGGGCTACCTATGAACACTGAAGCTTTCTTT
TRBJ2-1,-,TRBV4-2,-,12,CASSQESDEQFF,TGTGCCAGCAGCCAAGAATCGGATGAGCAGTTCTTC
TRBJ1-2,TRBD1,TRBV7-3,-,16,CASSLYGTDPNYGYTF,TGTGCCAGCAGCTTGTACGGGACAGACCCAAACTATGGCTACACCTTC
TRBJ2-2,TRBD1,TRBV9,-,15,CASSTRDSTSGELFF,TGTGCCAGCAGCACTCGGGACAGTACGAGCGGGGAGCTGTTTTTT
TRBJ1-1,-,TRBV14,-,14,CASSQVRSNTEAFF,TGTGCCAGCAGCCAAGTTAGATCGAACACTGAAGCTTTCTTT
TRBJ2-7,-,TRBV15,-,15,CATSRVTRAPYEQYF,TGTGCCACCAGCAGAGTCACGCGGGCACCCTACGAGCAGTACTTC
TRBJ2-1,TRBD1,TRBV19,-,13,CASSGPGGNEQFF,TGTGCCAGTAGTGGCCCAGGGGGTAATGAGCAGTTCTTC
TRBJ2-7,TRBD2,TRBV2,-,17,CASSAMLAGGFQYEQYF,TGTGCCAGCAGTGCGATGTTAGCGGGGGGATTTCAGTACGAGCAGTACTTC
TRBJ1-4,-,TRBV11-2,-,12,CASSWSAGKLFF,TGTGCCAGCAGCTGGTCAGCAGGAAAACTGTTTTTT
TRBJ2-3,TRBD2,TRBV5-8,-,19,CASSLAGGSSGLVGDTQYF,TGTGCCAGCAGCTTGGCCGGGGGGTCCTCGGGACTAGTTGGCGATACGCAGTATTTT
TRBJ2-2,TRBD2,TRBV9,-,15,CASKNGGAGTGELFF,TGTGCCAGCAAAAACGGGGGGGCTGGCACCGGGGAGCTGTTTTTT
TRBJ2-1,TRBD2,TRBV9,-,17,CASSVAGGLAGYNEQFF,TGTGCCAGCAGCGTAGCTGGGGGACTAGCGGGCTACAATGAGCAGTTCTTC
TRBJ2-5,-,TRBV5-4,-,14,CASSLGGSEETQYF,TGTGCCAGCAGCTTGGGAGGGAGCGAGGAGACCCAGTACTTC
TRBJ1-3,-,TRBV15,-,14,CATSYEGFGNTIYF,TGTGCCACCAGTTACGAGGGATTCGGAAACACCATATATTTT
TRBJ2-5,-,TRBV7-9,once,16,CASSLEDSQPGETQYF,TGTGCCAGCAGCTTAGAGGACAGTCAGCCAGGGGAGACCCAGTACTTC
TRBJ2-7,TRBD1,TRBV4-1,-,15,CASSQGQGSSYEQYF,TGCGCCAGCAGCCAGGGACAGGGGAGTTCCTACGAGCAGTACTTC
TRBJ1-3,-,TRBV9,-,14,CASGAGPSGNTIYF,TGTGCCAGCGGAGCTGGCCCGTCCGGAAACACCATATATTTT
TRBJ1-1,-,TRBV19,-,15,CASSMPGVGFTEAFF,TGTGCCAGTTCCATGCCCGGGGTTGGGTTCACTGAAGCTTTCTTT
TRBJ2-1,-,TRBV27,-,16,CASSPMTGLNYNEQFF,TGTGCCAGCTCACCCATGACGGGACTTAACTACAATGAGCAGTTCTTC
TRBJ2-3,-,TRBV19,-,12,CASRLYTDTQYF,TGTGCCAGCCGACTCTACACAGATACGCAGTATTTT
TRBJ1-4,TRBD1,TRBV4-1,-,15,CASRDRGAPREKLFF,TGCGCCAGCAGGGACAGGGGCGCGCCCAGGGAAAAACTGTTTTTT
TRBJ2-7,-,TRBV4-3,-,14,CASSQDLMGDEQYF,TGCGCCAGCAGCCAAGATCTGATGGGCGACGAGCAGTACTTC
TRBJ2-7,-,TRBV7-9,-,12,CASSPGTFEQYF,TGTGCCAGCAGCCCTGGGACATTCGAGCAGTACTTC
TRBJ2-1,-,TRBV5-1,-,13,CASSPDSSWEQFF,TGCGCCAGCAGCCCAGACTCGTCCTGGGAGCAGTTCTTC
TRBJ2-6,TRBD1,TRBV6-1,-,18,CASSENPTGVFGANVLTF,TGTGCCAGCAGTGAAAATCCGACAGGGGTCTTTGGGGCCAACGTCCTGACTTTC
TRBJ1-1,-,TRBV27,-,11,CASIGGTEAFF,TGTGCCAGCATTGGCGGCACTGAAGCTTTCTTT
TRBJ2-3,TRBD1,TRBV27,once,14,CASSSGGSTDTQYF,TGTGCCAGCAGTTCAGGGGGTAGCACAGATACGCAGTATTTT
TRBJ1-2,-,TRBV4-2,-,16,CASSQDRAADRGGYTF,TGTGCCAGCAGCCAAGATCGCGCGGCTGACCGGGGTGGCTACACCTTC
TRBJ1-3,TRBD1,TRBV14,few,17,CASSPRAGQRSGNTIYF,TGTGCCAGCAGCCCCCGGGCGGGACAGCGCTCTGGAAACACCATATATTTT